These 25 T cell receptor beta chains were sequenced from one sample in a study of blood T cell repertoires in COVID-19. The repertoire was sequenced with immunoSEQ multiplex PCR; TCRdb's copy has only in-frame clones and lacks some. The data show 230,000 or so clones, with almost 90% seen just once and roughly 15% held by the top ten. Sequenced sample: PBMCs or T cells enriched from blood (not recorded which). These TCRs come from a woman aged 45-59 years with acute COVID-19.

The rearrangement joins TRBV4-2 to TRBJ2-7, with a possible D match to TRBD2 (6 bases). This CDR3 has 17 residues. V dropped 1 base and J dropped 2 bases, with 18 bases sitting between them. CDR1 and CDR2 from the germline V gene are LGHNA and YNFKEQ. In DNA, the CDR3 is TGTGCCAGCAGCCAAGCTCAACCAGGACGGGAGCCCTACGAGCAGTACTTC. This gives the protein CASSQAQPGREPYEQYF.

This clone was observed a handful of times. V gene TRBV28 combines with J gene TRBJ1-4; 11 bases are shared with TRBD1. CDR3 length equals 19 residues. Germline V gene sequence: CDR1 MDHEN, CDR2 SYDVKM. V shed 6 bases and J 1 base; nucleotides not matched to a gene: 13. As DNA, the CDR3 is TGTGCCAGCAGCCCCCTGGACAGGGGGCGGACAGGAACTAATGAAAAACTGTTTTTT. This gives the protein CASSPLDRGRTGTNEKLFF.

The CDR3 loop reads CASSRDRAGNYAYGYTF. The DNA of the CDR3 is TGTGCCAGCAGCCGGGACAGGGCAGGGAACTATGCCTATGGCTACACCTTC. This chain links TRBV7-9 with TRBJ1-2, with TRBD1 matching over 9 bases. Germline CDR1 reads SEHNR; CDR2 reads FQNEAQ (reference sequence). This CDR3 comprises 17 residues. The junction had 14 bases not matched to a gene; V was cut back by 5 bases and J by 4 bases. The full variable domain, its missing parts supplied by reference TRBV7-9 and TRBJ1-2, is DTGVSQNPRHKITKRGQNVTFRCDPISEHNRLYWYRQTLGQGPEFLTYFQNEAQLEKSRLLSDRFSAERPKGSFSTLEIQRTEQGDSAMYLCASSRDRAGNYAYGYTFGSGTRLTVV.

This clone was detected a few times. The chain uses TRBV30 and TRBJ1-4, with TRBD1 matching over 7 bases. Germline loops: CDR1 GTSNPN, CDR2 SVGIG (reference sequence). V lost 6 bases to trimming and J lost 5 bases; unmatched junction nucleotides: 6. The CDR3 extends over 13 amino acids. In DNA, the CDR3 is TGTGCCTGCCCGGGACAGATCAATGAAAAACTGTTTTTT. This sequence encodes CACPGQINEKLFF.

V is TRBV24-1 and J is TRBJ2-1, with TRBD2 as a possible D gene (6 bases). The CDR3 consists of 12 residues. The germline V and J ends were trimmed by 10 bases and 9 bases, with 15 bases remaining between them. Germline loops: CDR1 KGHDR, CDR2 SFDVKD. CDR3 sequence reads: CATGDLRGEQFF. The CDR3 nucleotides read TGTGCCACGGGGGACTTAAGGGGTGAGCAGTTCTTC.

The V gene is TRBV5-6, the J gene TRBJ2-3, with D maybe TRBD2 (6 bases). Germline V gene data show CDR1 as SGHDT and CDR2 as YYEEEE. The CDR3 consists of 13 residues. The ends were cut back, 1 base at V and 6 bases at J, with 9 bases in the middle. For the CDR3, the DNA is TGTGCCAGCAGCTTGCCGGGGGTGGATACGCAGTATTTT. Amino acid sequence: CASSLPGVDTQYF.

In its sample, this clone was seen a few times. This chain connects TRBV7-3 to TRBJ2-2; unclear D gene. The germline V gene has CDR1 SGHTA and CDR2 FQGTGA. The CDR3 runs to 12 residues. Trimming took off 5 bases at V and 3 bases at J, with 4 bases between the two ends. The CDR3 region has the DNA TGTGCCAGCAGCCTCCACACCGGGGAGCTGTTTTTT. It yields the protein CASSLHTGELFF.

The sample holds a few counts of this clone. The chain couples TRBV3-1 (or the pseudogene TRBV3-2) to TRBJ2-7, with 9 bases that match TRBD2. Germline V gives CDR1 LGHDT, CDR2 YNNKEL (reference sequence). The CDR3 is 20 amino acids. The V segment lost 3 bases and the J segment 3 bases; nucleotides outside the gene matches: 21. The CDR3 protein is CASSHLRAGGPFSGIYEQYF. DNA of the CDR3: TGTGCCAGCAGCCATCTACGGGCGGGAGGGCCATTTTCGGGTATCTACGAGCAGTACTTC.

This clone was picked up one time. The V gene is TRBV2, the J gene TRBJ1-6; no reliable D call. This CDR3 spans 15 amino acids. Germline CDR1 reads SNHLY; CDR2 reads FYNNEI. Trimming cost V 7 bases and J 0 bases, with 10 bases left between them. This CDR3 reads CASKGSLSYNSPLHF. As DNA, the CDR3 is TGTGCCAGCAAAGGGAGCCTCTCCTATAATTCACCCCTCCACTTT.

The J gene is TRBJ2-7, the V gene TRBV6-5; D is perhaps TRBD1 (6 bases). The DNA end is more similar to TRBJ2-1, so the J call may be wrong. Germline V gives CDR1 MNHEY, CDR2 SVGAGI. This CDR3 spans 13 amino acids. The CDR3 DNA is TGTGCCAGCAGTTACTTACAGGGCTACGAGCAGTTCTTC. This encodes CASSYLQGYEQFF.

This chain uses TRBV19 with TRBJ1-2; the D gene is possibly TRBD1 (5 bases). The CDR3 length is 13 residues. The germline V gene encodes CDR1 LNHDA and CDR2 SQIVND (reference sequence). Trimming left V 5 bases short and J 7 bases short, with 14 bases between. The CDR3 is CASSSRDLFGYTF. The CDR3 region has the DNA TGTGCCAGTAGTTCCAGGGATCTCTTTGGCTACACCTTC.

The chain uses TRBV18 and TRBJ2-2, with 7 bases identical to TRBD1. The J segment lost 3 bases and the V segment lost 0 bases, leaving 7 bases of the junction unmatched. The CDR3 length is 17 residues. From germline, CDR1 is KGHSH and CDR2 LQKENI. The CDR3 loop reads CASSPPEGARDTGELFF. Here the CDR3 DNA reads TGTGCCAGCTCACCACCTGAGGGGGCAAGGGACACCGGGGAGCTGTTTTTT.

V usage is TRBV6-5 and J usage is TRBJ1-1; D is possibly TRBD1 (6 bases). Trimming took 2 bases from V and 4 from J, leaving 8 bases between them. CDR3 length: 13 residues. Germline assignment: CDR1 MNHEY and CDR2 SVGAGI. The chain's CDR3 is CASSYGGATEAFF. CDR3 bases: TGTGCCAGCAGTTACGGGGGGGCCACTGAAGCTTTCTTT.

The chain links TRBV5-1 to TRBJ2-2; the D is unclear. Germline-derived CDR1 and CDR2 are SGHRS and YFSETQ. CDR3 length: 15 amino acids. V was pared by 2 bases and J by 2 bases, with 10 bases between. CDR3 in DNA: TGCGCCAGCAGCTTCATGAGAGGTAACACCGGGGAGCTGTTTTTT. This gives the protein CASSFMRGNTGELFF.

This chain uses TRBV6-1 with TRBJ2-3, with TRBD2 matching over 7 bases. The length of the CDR3 is 15 residues. Germline lookup yields CDR1 MNHNS and CDR2 SASEGT. J gave up 1 base and V 1 base, and 2 bases lay outside the gene matches. CDR3 sequence reads: CASSEGEGGTDTQYF. The CDR3 DNA reads TGTGCCAGCAGTGAAGGGGAGGGAGGCACAGATACGCAGTATTTT.

The rearrangement links TRBV28 to TRBJ2-3; 8 bases fit TRBD2. This CDR3 is built from 14 residues. The ends lost 6 bases at V and 6 bases at J; junction bases unmatched: 8. Germline assignment: CDR1 MDHEN and CDR2 SYDVKM. For the CDR3, the DNA is TGTGCCAGCAGGCCGGGACTAGTCATGGATACGCAGTATTTT. Protein: CASRPGLVMDTQYF.

The V call is TRBV19, the J call TRBJ1-1; maybe TRBD1 (5 bases). Germline assignment: CDR1 LNHDA and CDR2 SQIVND (reference sequence). V shed 7 bases and J shed 3 bases, with 9 bases lying between them. This CDR3 contains 12 residues. Written as DNA, the CDR3 is TGTGCCAGTAACCAGGGCGACACTGAAGCTTTCTTT. Amino acid sequence: CASNQGDTEAFF.

The chain carries TRBV29-1 and TRBJ2-6; TRBD1 agrees at 9 bases. The CDR3 covers 17 residues. Trimming cost V 6 bases and J 1 base; bases outside gene matches: 10. The germline gives CDR1 SQVTM, CDR2 ANQGSEA. This chain's CDR3 is CSVELTGGFSGANVLTF. The CDR3 DNA reads TGCAGCGTCGAGCTTACAGGGGGCTTTTCTGGGGCCAACGTCCTGACTTTC.

The chain combines TRBV2 with TRBJ2-2, with 11 nucleotides matching TRBD2. From germline, CDR1 is SNHLY and CDR2 FYNNEI. V lost 5 bases, J lost 5 bases, and 13 bases stayed unmatched. The CDR3 spans 18 residues. The CDR3 here is CASSKPGLAALRTGELFF. For the CDR3, the DNA is TGTGCCAGCAGTAAACCGGGACTAGCGGCGTTAAGGACCGGGGAGCTGTTTTTT.

This clone has just one count. The chain links TRBV9 to TRBJ2-7; 8 nucleotides agree with TRBD1. V gave up 3 bases and J gave up 7 bases; unmatched junction bases: 9. The CDR3 has 14 residues. In germline, CDR1 is SGDLS, CDR2 YYNGEE. CDR3 DNA sequence: TGTGCCAGCAGCGCCGGACAGGGATTCAGGGAGCAGTACTTC. Its translation: CASSAGQGFREQYF.

This sequence joins TRBV5-1 and TRBJ2-7; a possible D gene is TRBD1 (5 bases). The germline V gene has CDR1 SGHRS and CDR2 YFSETQ. The CDR3 covers 12 residues. Deletions cut 2 bases from V and 4 bases from J, with 7 bases between. Written as DNA, the CDR3 is TGCGCCAGCAGCTTTGACAGTTACGAGCAGTACTTC. The encoded protein is CASSFDSYEQYF. Full variable domain (remainder filled in from reference TRBV5-1 and TRBJ2-7): KAGVTQTPRYLIKTRGQQVTLSCSPISGHRSVSWYQQTPGQGLQFLFEYFSETQRNKGNFPGRFSGRQFSNSRSEMNVSTLELGDSALYLCASSFDSYEQYFGPGTRLTVT.

The CDR3 spells CASSSHSASGGQETQYF. The CDR3 nucleotides are TGTGCCAGCAGCTCCCACTCAGCTAGCGGGGGGCAAGAGACCCAGTACTTC. The chain couples TRBV7-2 to TRBJ2-5, with TRBD2 identical over 11 bases. V dropped 4 bases and J dropped 2; count of bases not matched to a gene: 9. Per the germline V gene, CDR1 is SGHTA and CDR2 is FQGNSA. The CDR3 loop spans 17 amino acids.

V and J are TRBV5-1 and TRBJ1-2; D might be TRBD1 (5 bases). CDR1 is SGHRS, CDR2 YFSETQ, per germline. The V end was cut by 4 bases, the J end by 2 bases, with 21 bases between. The CDR3 sequence is 17 residues long. The CDR3 DNA sequence: TGCGCCAGCAGCGCCGGACACAACATTCCTACGAACTATGGCTACACCTTC. Its translation: CASSAGHNIPTNYGYTF.

V is TRBV7-9 and J is TRBJ2-7; D is perhaps TRBD1 (6 bases). This CDR3 has 13 amino acids. V lost 4 bases to trimming and J lost 2 bases, with 9 bases between them. Germline loops: CDR1 SEHNR, CDR2 FQNEAQ (reference sequence). The CDR3 spells CASSSNRAYEQYF. The CDR3 DNA reads TGTGCCAGCAGCTCCAACAGGGCCTACGAGCAGTACTTC.

The rearrangement links TRBV7-2 to TRBJ1-5; D is unclear. CDR1 is SGHTA and CDR2 is FQGNSA in the germline V gene. CDR3 size: 15 residues. V lost 1 base and J lost 3, with 10 bases in between. This CDR3 reads CASSLGRQDNQPQHF. The DNA of the CDR3 is TGTGCCAGCAGCTTAGGCCGTCAGGACAATCAGCCCCAGCATTTT.